This T cell receptor beta chain was documented in a study of neurological immune-mediated disorders. Study-level points and caveats: There was no clinical or MRI feature that was associated with the multiple sclerosis repertoire cluster. One related-CDR3 cluster, identified by phylogenetic grouping, held the repertoires of 18 of 34 multiple sclerosis patients and was a possible signature. No CDR3 amino acid sequences recurred among expanded clones across subjects, suggesting private repertoires in all groups.

TCRdb called the 5' RACE reads again in MiXCR, with one record for every CDR3 protein. The sample includes about 120,000 distinct CDR3 sequences, roughly 3.2% of them seen just once. V trimming: 3 bases; J trimming: 0 bases; junction bases outside the gene matches: 6. The length of the CDR3 is 15 residues. The germline V gene has CDR1 SGHRS and CDR2 YFSETQ. This clonotype was counted ten times or more. Its antigen is currently unknown. The genes are TRBV5-1 and TRBJ2-7, with 7 nucleotides matching TRBD1. Sequences were obtained from PBMCs. The clonotype comes from a woman in her 30s with multiple sclerosis. CDR3 nucleotide sequence: TGCGCCAGCAGCTCCGGGACAGAAGTCTCCTACGAGCAGTACTTC. Its protein is CASSSGTEVSYEQYF.